This T cell receptor beta chain was recovered during a study of regulatory T cells in long-lasting Graves disease. Points from the study as a whole: Researchers reported studying only peripheral blood, not thyroid tissue.

As to time point: newly diagnosed GD, antithyroid drugs for less than 3 months. The TCR library was made from RNA extracted from PBMCs. Remarks on this clonotype: Antigen unknown.

Both iRepertoire HTBI primers and Arm-PCR of CDR3 regions were used to build the TCR beta libraries. TCRdb fed the multiplex PCR reads into MiXCR, producing one record per CDR3 protein. This sample has around 460,000 distinct CDR3 sequences, with around 15% found just once. V shed 2 bases and J shed 2 bases, with 10 bases lying between them. From germline, CDR1 is MDHEN and CDR2 SYDVKM. The CDR3 length is 14 residues. The sample was also linked to a second study, of T cells in Graves' hyperthyroidism and ophthalmopathy. That paper adds: Ophthalmopathy was told apart from stable hyperthyroidism by a 13 V-J model.

The J gene is TRBJ2-7, the V gene TRBV28, with D maybe TRBD1 (5 bases). The sequence was obtained from a woman between 45 and 65 years old with Graves disease. The sequences come from peripheral blood mononuclear cells (PBMCs), collected at new diagnosis, from a patient treated with antithyroid drugs. The CDR3 is CASSLIWGTYEQYF. In nucleotides, the CDR3 is TGTGCCAGCAGTTTAATATGGGGCACCTACGAGCAGTACTTC.